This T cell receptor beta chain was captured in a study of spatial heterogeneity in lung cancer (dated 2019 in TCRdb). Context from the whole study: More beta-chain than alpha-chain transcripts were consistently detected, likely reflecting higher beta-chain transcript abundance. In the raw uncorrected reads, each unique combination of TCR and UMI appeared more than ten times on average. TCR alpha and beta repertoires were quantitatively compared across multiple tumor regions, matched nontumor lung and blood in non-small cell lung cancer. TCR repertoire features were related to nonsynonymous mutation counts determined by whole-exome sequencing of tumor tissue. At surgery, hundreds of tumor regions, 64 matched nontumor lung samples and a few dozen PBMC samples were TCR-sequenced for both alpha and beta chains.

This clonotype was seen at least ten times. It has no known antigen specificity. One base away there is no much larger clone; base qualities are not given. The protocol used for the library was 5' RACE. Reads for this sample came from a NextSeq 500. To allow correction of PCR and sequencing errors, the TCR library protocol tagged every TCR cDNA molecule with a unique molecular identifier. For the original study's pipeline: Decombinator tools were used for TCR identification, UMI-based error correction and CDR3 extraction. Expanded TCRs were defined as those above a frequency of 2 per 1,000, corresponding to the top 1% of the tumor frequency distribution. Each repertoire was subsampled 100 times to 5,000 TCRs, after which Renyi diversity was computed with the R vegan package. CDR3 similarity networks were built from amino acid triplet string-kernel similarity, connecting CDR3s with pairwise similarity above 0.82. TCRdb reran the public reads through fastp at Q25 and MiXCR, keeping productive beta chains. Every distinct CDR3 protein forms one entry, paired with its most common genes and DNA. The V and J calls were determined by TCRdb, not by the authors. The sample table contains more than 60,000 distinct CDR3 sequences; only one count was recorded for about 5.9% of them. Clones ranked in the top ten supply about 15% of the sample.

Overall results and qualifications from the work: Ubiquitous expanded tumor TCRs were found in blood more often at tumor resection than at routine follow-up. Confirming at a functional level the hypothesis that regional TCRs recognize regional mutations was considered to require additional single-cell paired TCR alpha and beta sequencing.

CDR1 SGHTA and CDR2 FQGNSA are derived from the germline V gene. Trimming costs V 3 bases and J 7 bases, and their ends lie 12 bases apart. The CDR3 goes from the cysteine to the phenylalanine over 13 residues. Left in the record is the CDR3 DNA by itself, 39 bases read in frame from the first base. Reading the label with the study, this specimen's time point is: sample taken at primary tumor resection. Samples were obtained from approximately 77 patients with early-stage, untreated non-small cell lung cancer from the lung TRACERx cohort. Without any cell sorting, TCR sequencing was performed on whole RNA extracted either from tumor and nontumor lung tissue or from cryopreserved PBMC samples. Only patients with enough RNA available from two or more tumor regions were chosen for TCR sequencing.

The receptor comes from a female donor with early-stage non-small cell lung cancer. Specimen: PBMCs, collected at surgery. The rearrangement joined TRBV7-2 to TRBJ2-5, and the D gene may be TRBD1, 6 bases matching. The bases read TGTGCCAGCAGCTTGGACGAAGGGGGGACCCAGTACTTC. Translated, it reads CASSLDEGGTQYF.